This TCR beta chain stems from a study of blood T cell repertoires in COVID-19. The overall study: From the United States, Italy and Spain came samples of acute and convalescent COVID-19. In each case, the material was cDNA or gDNA derived from T cells, B-cell-depleted T cells, or PBMCs.

Assay used: immunoSEQ multiplex PCR; TCRdb lists only in-frame clones, some missing. The sample includes approximately 530,000 clones, roughly nine tenths of them seen just once. During active infection, Seattle patients enrolled and were then monitored through disease. The CDR3 consists of 14 residues. The chain combines TRBV1 with TRBJ1-2. TRBV1 is reported as a pseudogene. The receptor was derived from a woman aged 50 to 65 with COVID-19, enrolled during active disease. Specimen: peripheral blood. This CDR3 reads CTSSTTWGGGGYTF. As DNA, the CDR3 is TGCACCAGCAGTACAACGTGGGGGGGTGGAGGCTACACCTTC.